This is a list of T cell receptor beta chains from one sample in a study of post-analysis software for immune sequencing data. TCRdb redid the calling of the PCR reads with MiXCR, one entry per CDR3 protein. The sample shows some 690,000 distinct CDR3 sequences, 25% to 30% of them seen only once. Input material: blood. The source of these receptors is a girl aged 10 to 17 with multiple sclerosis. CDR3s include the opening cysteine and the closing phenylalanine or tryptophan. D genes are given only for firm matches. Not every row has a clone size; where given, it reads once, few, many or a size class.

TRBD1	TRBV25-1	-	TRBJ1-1	TGTGCCAGCAGTGATTTCGACAGGGGGGGGCCCGAAGCTTTCTTT	CASSDFDRGGPEAFF
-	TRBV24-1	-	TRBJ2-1	TGTGCCACCAGTGACAACTGGCGGGGCAATGAGCAGTTCTTC	CATSDNWRGNEQFF
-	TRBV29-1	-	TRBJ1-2	TGCAGCGTTGAAACGGCAGGGGCCAACTATGGCTACACCTTC	CSVETAGANYGYTF
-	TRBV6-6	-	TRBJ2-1	TGTGCCAGCAGTTATTCGGACTACTCCCACAATGAGCAGTTCTTC	CASSYSDYSHNEQFF
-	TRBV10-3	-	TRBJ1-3	TGTGCCATCAAAGTAACAGGCCACTCTGGAAACACCATATATTTT	CAIKVTGHSGNTIYF
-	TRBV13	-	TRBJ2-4	TGTGCCAGCAGCTTAGGGGCTAGCGCGGACAAAAACATTCAGTACTTC	CASSLGASADKNIQYF
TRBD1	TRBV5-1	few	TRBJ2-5	TGCGCCAGCAGCTTGACAGGGGGAGAAATGGAGACCCAGTACTTC	CASSLTGGEMETQYF
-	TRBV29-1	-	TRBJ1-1	TGCAGCGTTAGGCCCAACACTGAAGCTTTCTTT	CSVRPNTEAFF
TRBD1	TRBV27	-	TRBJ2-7	TGTGCCAGCAGTAACAGGGGGCTCTCCTACGAGCAGTACTTC	CASSNRGLSYEQYF
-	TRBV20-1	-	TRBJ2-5	TGCAGTGCTACTACCCCCGGGACTTTCTCTTTGGAGACCCAGTACTTC	CSATTPGTFSLETQYF
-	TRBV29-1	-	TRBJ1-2	TGCAGCGTTCTTAGGGGTCGCGGCTACACCTTC	CSVLRGRGYTF
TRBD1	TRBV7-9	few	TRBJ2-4	TGTGCCAGCAGCTTGAGACAGGGGACGGAGGGCAAAAACATTCAGTACTTC	CASSLRQGTEGKNIQYF
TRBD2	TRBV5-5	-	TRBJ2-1	TGTGCCAGCAGCATGGGACTAGGCTCCTACAATGAGCAGTTCTTC	CASSMGLGSYNEQFF
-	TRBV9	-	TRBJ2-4	TGTGCCAGCAGCTCTCCCAGGACCAAAAACATTCAGTACTTC	CASSSPRTKNIQYF
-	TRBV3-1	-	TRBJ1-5	TGTGCCAGCAGCCAAGACAGGGGTCAGCCCCAGCATTTT	CASSQDRGQPQHF
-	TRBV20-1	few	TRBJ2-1	TGCAGTGCTAGAGATCACCGGGGTGGGCAGTTCTTC	CSARDHRGGQFF
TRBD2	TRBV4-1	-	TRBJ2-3	TGCGCCAGCAGCCCCCCAGCGGGAGGGTCCGATACGCAGTATTTT	CASSPPAGGSDTQYF
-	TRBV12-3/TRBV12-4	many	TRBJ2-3	TGTGCCAGCAGTTCCGGGGCTAGCACAGATACGCAGTATTTT	CASSSGASTDTQYF
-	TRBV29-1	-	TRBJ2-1	TGCAGCGCGAACGACCCCAAAGCGGGCTACTCCTACAATGAGCAGTTCTTC	CSANDPKAGYSYNEQFF
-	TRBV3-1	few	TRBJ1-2	TGTGCCAGCGCGATGGGCTATGGCTACACCTTC	CASAMGYGYTF
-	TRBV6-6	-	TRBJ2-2	TGTGCCAGCAGTTTTGTCAGGGGTCCTGCGAACACCGGGGAGCTGTTTTTT	CASSFVRGPANTGELFF
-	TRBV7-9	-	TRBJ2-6	TGTGCCAGCAGCTTAGAAGGGGCTTGGGGGGCCAACGTCCTGACTTTC	CASSLEGAWGANVLTF
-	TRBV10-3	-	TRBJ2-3	TGTGCCATATCCCTTACAGATACGCAGTATTTT	CAISLTDTQYF
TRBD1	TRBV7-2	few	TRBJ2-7	TGTGCCAGCAGCGCGCGGGGTCACAGGGGGTTCGACGAGCAGTACTTC	CASSARGHRGFDEQYF
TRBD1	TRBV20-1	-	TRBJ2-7	TGCAGTGCTACGCACGACAGGGGGCTCTACGAGCAGTACTTC	CSATHDRGLYEQYF
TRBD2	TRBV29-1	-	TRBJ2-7	TGCAGCGTTGAATTGGGTAGCGGGGGGCGGAATGAGCAGTACTTC	CSVELGSGGRNEQYF
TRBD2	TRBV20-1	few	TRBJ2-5	TGCAGTGCAAGGGTGGGACTAGCTTTCGAGACCCAGTACTTC	CSARVGLAFETQYF
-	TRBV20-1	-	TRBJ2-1	TGCAGTGCTAGAGATGGTACGGACGGACTTCTCAGTGAGCAGTTCTTC	CSARDGTDGLLSEQFF
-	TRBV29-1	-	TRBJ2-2	TGCAGCGGTCGGACAGCTTGGAACACCGGGGAGCTGTTTTTT	CSGRTAWNTGELFF
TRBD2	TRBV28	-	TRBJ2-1	TGTACCAGCAGTTTGATCGGACTAGCGGGGGGACGGAGCTCCTACAATGAGCAGTTCTTC	CTSSLIGLAGGRSSYNEQFF
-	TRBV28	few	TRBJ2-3	TGTGCCAGCAGGGCCCTAACTAGGTCCCCAGATACGCAGTATTTT	CASRALTRSPDTQYF
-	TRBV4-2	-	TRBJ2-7	TGTGCCAGCAGCCAAGATGTGGGTGGTTCGGAGGTAAAGTACTTC	CASSQDVGGSEVKYF
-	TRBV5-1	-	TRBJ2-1	TGCGCCAGCAGCGGCAACAATGAGCAGTTCTTC	CASSGNNEQFF
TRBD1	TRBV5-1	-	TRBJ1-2	TGCGCCAGCAGCTTCACCGGGACAGGGGGCATCTATGGCTACACCTTC	CASSFTGTGGIYGYTF
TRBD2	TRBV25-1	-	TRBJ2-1	TGTGCCAGCAGTGAATCCCGCGGGAGCTCCTACAATGAGCAGTTCTTC	CASSESRGSSYNEQFF
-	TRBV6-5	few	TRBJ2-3	TGTGCCAGCAGCCGAGCATTACAGGATACGCAGTATTTT	CASSRALQDTQYF
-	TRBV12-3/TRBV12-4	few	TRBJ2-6	TGTGCCAGCAGTTTAATCCGTGGGTCTGACGTCCTGACTTTC	CASSLIRGSDVLTF
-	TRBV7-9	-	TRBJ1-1	TGTGCCAGTCTGATGGCAGGAGGAATGAACACTGAAGCTTTCTTT	CASLMAGGMNTEAFF
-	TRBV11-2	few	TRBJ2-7	TGTGCCAGCAGCTCCGTCTTATTCGAGCAGTACTTC	CASSSVLFEQYF
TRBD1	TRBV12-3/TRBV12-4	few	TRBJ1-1	TGTGCCAGCAGTACCCGGGACAGACCTCTTGAAGCTTTCTTT	CASSTRDRPLEAFF
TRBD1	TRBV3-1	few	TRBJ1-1	TGTGCCAGCAGCTACGGGACAGGGACGATAGAAGCTTTCTTT	CASSYGTGTIEAFF
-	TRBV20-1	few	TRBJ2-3	TGCAGTGCCCCAAGGGCAGGGCGCACAGATACGCAGTATTTT	CSAPRAGRTDTQYF